The 24 T cell receptor beta chains presented below share a single source sample, sequenced in a study of Ad26.COV2.S vaccination and SARS-CoV-2 variants. TCRdb's copy holds only in-frame clones and misses some; the assay was immunoSEQ multiplex PCR. The profile covers around 300,000 clones, with around nine tenths appearing a single time and about 4.6% taken by the ten largest. Treatment: over 15 received Ad26.COV2.S at low or high dose, single or two shots; several received placebo; per-sample allocation not given. The investigators took samples on day 63 after the first vaccine or placebo injection. This material consisted of peripheral blood, taken in a trial of Ad26.COV2.S vaccine versus placebo. Receptor source: a person between 18 and 59 years old who received the Ad26.COV2.S COVID-19 vaccine or a placebo.

The J gene is TRBJ1-1, the V gene TRBV13; 8 nucleotides line up with TRBD1. The J segment lost 11 bases and the V segment lost 4 bases, leaving 15 bases of the junction unmatched. The germline gives CDR1 PRHDT, CDR2 FYEKMQ (reference sequence). The CDR3 consists of 15 residues. CDR3 loop: CASSSGPTGGAGAFF. The CDR3 DNA follows: TGTGCCAGCAGCTCGGGCCCAACAGGGGGGGCTGGGGCTTTCTTT.

This chain links TRBV25-1 with TRBJ2-1, with 10 positions matching TRBD1. CDR3 length: 18 residues. V shed 4 bases, J shed 7 bases, and the junction held 16 bases outside the gene matches. Per the germline V gene, CDR1 is MGHDK and CDR2 is SYGVNS. CDR3: CASSAGTGAHLVRNEQFF. The DNA of the CDR3 is TGTGCCAGCAGTGCCGGGACAGGGGCCCATCTCGTAAGGAATGAGCAGTTCTTC.

The chain is built from TRBV18 and TRBJ1-1; D may be TRBD1 (6 bases). CDR1 and CDR2 from the germline V gene are KGHSH and LQKENI. V was shortened by 2 bases and J by 3 bases, with 16 bases between the two germline ends. The CDR3 runs to 16 residues. The CDR3 DNA reads as TGTGCCAGCTCACCAGCCGCACAGGGTTGGGACACTGAAGCTTTCTTT. This codes for CASSPAAQGWDTEAFF.

The chain combines TRBV4-1 with TRBJ2-7; D gene uncertain. The germline V gene has CDR1 MGHRA and CDR2 YSYEKL. V lost 0 bases, J lost 2 bases, and 14 bases lay in between. This CDR3 has 16 amino acids. The CDR3: CASSQERKDGPYEQYF. The CDR3 nucleotides read TGCGCCAGCAGCCAAGAAAGGAAGGACGGGCCCTACGAGCAGTACTTC.

V gene TRBV15 combines with J gene TRBJ2-6, with a possible D match to TRBD1 (6 bases). The CDR3 covers 17 residues. The V end lost 8 bases, the J end lost 2 bases, and 19 bases lay between the germline ends. CDR1 and CDR2 from the germline V gene are LNHNV and YYDKDF (reference sequence). CDR3 DNA: TGTGCCACCCGCCACGGGACAACAAGTACTGGGGCCAACGTCCTGACTTTC. Translation: CATRHGTTSTGANVLTF.

The chain uses TRBV7-6 and TRBJ2-5; D possibly matches TRBD1 or TRBD2 (5 bases each). The CDR3 length is 15 residues. V was shortened by 5 bases and J by 3 bases, with 16 bases between the two germline ends. Germline CDR1 SGHVS, CDR2 FNYEAQ. Written as DNA, the CDR3 is TGTGCCAGCAGCCCGGGGCCCTTAAAAGAAGAGACCCAGTACTTC. Its translation is CASSPGPLKEETQYF.

The rearrangement joins TRBV6-5 to TRBJ1-1; no clear D gene. This CDR3 is 13 amino acids long. The germline V and J ends were trimmed by 0 bases and 5 bases, with 7 bases remaining between them. Germline assignment: CDR1 MNHEY and CDR2 SVGAGI. The CDR3 sequence: CASSYSIGTEAFF. DNA for the CDR3: TGTGCCAGCAGTTACTCGATTGGGACTGAAGCTTTCTTT.

V gene TRBV5-4 combines with J gene TRBJ2-2, with 7 nucleotides matching TRBD2. This CDR3 region has 14 residues. Germline loops: CDR1 SGHNT, CDR2 YYREEE (reference sequence). Trimming took 3 bases from V and 3 from J; bases not matched to a gene: 2. DNA of the CDR3: TGTGCCAGCAGCTCGCGGGAGTACACCGGGGAGCTGTTTTTT. Protein: CASSSREYTGELFF.

This rearrangement joins TRBV5-4 to TRBJ2-2; 10 nucleotides match TRBD2. The junction had 9 bases not matched to a gene; V was cut back by 4 bases and J by 0 bases. The CDR3 extends over 18 amino acids. From germline, CDR1 is SGHNT and CDR2 YYREEE (reference sequence). For the CDR3, the DNA is TGTGCCAGCAGCAGACCGGGACTAGCGTCCGCGAACACCGGGGAGCTGTTTTTT. Amino acids: CASSRPGLASANTGELFF.

This chain's CDR3 is CASSYVGTTYEQYF. In DNA, the CDR3 is TGTGCCAGCAGTTACGTTGGGACTACCTACGAGCAGTACTTC. This rearrangement joins TRBV6-5 to TRBJ2-7; 7 nucleotides align to TRBD2. V was pared by 2 bases and J by 2 bases, with 3 bases of the junction left unmatched. This CDR3 region has 14 residues. From germline, CDR1 is MNHEY and CDR2 SVGAGI.

The chain has TRBV27 and TRBJ2-2, with TRBD2 matching over 10 bases. V shed 6 bases, J shed 5 bases, and the junction held 9 bases outside the gene matches. Germline V gives CDR1 MNHEY, CDR2 SMNVEV (reference sequence). The CDR3 extends over 16 amino acids. For the CDR3, the DNA is TGTGCCAGCAGGCAAACTAGCGGGGTGAGGACCGGGGAGCTGTTTTTT. Translating it yields CASRQTSGVRTGELFF.

The V gene is TRBV24-1, the J gene TRBJ1-5, with 9 nucleotides matching TRBD1. The CDR3 runs to 18 residues. The V gene end was trimmed by 1 base and the J gene end by 4 bases; junction bases not matched to a gene: 10. Germline CDR1 is KGHDR and CDR2 is SFDVKD. The CDR3 nucleotides read TGTGCCACCAGTGATTTCACACAGGGGGCTGTGGGGAATCAGCCCCAGCATTTT. Its translation is CATSDFTQGAVGNQPQHF.

The gene calls are TRBV6-2 or TRBV6-3 and TRBJ2-5; TRBD1 matches at 7 bases. Germline CDR1 and CDR2: MNHEY and SVGEGT. V lost 3 bases and J lost 5; bases outside the gene matches: 6. The CDR3 is 14 amino acids. CDR3 protein: CASSYSTGWETQYF. The CDR3 DNA sequence: TGTGCCAGCAGTTATTCGACAGGGTGGGAGACCCAGTACTTC.

The V call is TRBV10-1, the J call TRBJ2-7, with D possibly being TRBD1 (5 bases). Germline-derived CDR1 and CDR2 are WNHNN and SYGVQD (reference sequence). The CDR3 has 15 amino acids. Trimming removed 6 bases from V and 5 bases from J, with 20 bases in between. The CDR3 DNA follows: TGCGCCAGCAGCGACCAGAATTCAGGGTTCAACGAGCAGTACTTC. It yields the protein CASSDQNSGFNEQYF.

V usage is TRBV19 and J usage is TRBJ2-7; 11 bases fit TRBD1. V shed 1 base, J shed 5 bases, and the junction held 4 bases outside the gene matches. This CDR3 region has 15 residues. The germline V gene encodes CDR1 LNHDA and CDR2 SQIVND (reference sequence). Here the CDR3 reads CASSIGGTGGHEQYF. The CDR3 nucleotides read TGTGCCAGTAGTATAGGGGGGACAGGGGGACACGAGCAGTACTTC.

This chain links TRBV2 with TRBJ2-5, with 9 bases that match TRBD1. Looked up from germline, CDR1 is SNHLY and CDR2 is FYNNEI. V was pared by 4 bases and J by 4 bases, with 7 bases of the junction left unmatched. There are 15 residues in the CDR3. The CDR3 DNA reads as TGTGCCAGCAGTGTGGCCGGGACAGGGCTAGAGACCCAGTACTTC. Translating gives CASSVAGTGLETQYF.

This rearrangement joins TRBV19 to TRBJ1-5, with D perhaps matching TRBD1 (5 bases). V lost 6 bases to trimming and J lost 5 bases, with 8 bases between them. In germline, CDR1 is LNHDA, CDR2 SQIVND (reference sequence). The CDR3 totals 12 residues. CDR3 region: CASRTGHQPQHF. CDR3 nucleotide sequence: TGTGCCAGTAGGACGGGGCATCAGCCCCAGCATTTT.

This sequence joins TRBV10-3 and TRBJ2-1; D is unclear. Germline V gene lookup returns CDR1 ENHRY and CDR2 SYGVKD. This CDR3 region has 13 residues. The V end lost 3 bases, the J end lost 6 bases, and 9 bases lay between the germline ends. The CDR3 loop is CAISEPNGNEQFF. DNA of the CDR3: TGTGCCATCAGTGAACCGAATGGCAATGAGCAGTTCTTC.

J is TRBJ2-7 and V is TRBV29-1; tentative D call: TRBD1 (6 bases). The CDR3 extends over 16 amino acids. The ends were cut back, 4 bases at V and 2 bases at J, with 21 bases in the middle. Germline CDR1 and CDR2: SQVTM and ANQGSEA. CDR3 DNA sequence: TGCAGCGTTGTAGGTGTGGCAGGGGCAGATCCCTACGAGCAGTACTTC. Its protein product is CSVVGVAGADPYEQYF.

The chain has TRBV19 and TRBJ2-1; D assignment may be TRBD1 or TRBD2 (5 bases each). Germline V gene sequence: CDR1 LNHDA, CDR2 SQIVND (reference sequence). Trimming removed 4 bases from V and 1 base from J, with 11 bases in between. This CDR3 is 15 amino acids long. CDR3 protein: CASSRQGPSYNEQFF. In DNA form, the CDR3 reads TGTGCCAGTAGTAGGCAGGGACCTTCCTACAATGAGCAGTTCTTC.

This clone was counted a single time. V and J are TRBV6-2 or TRBV6-3 and TRBJ1-5; TRBD1 agrees at 7 bases. CDR3 size: 15 residues. The J segment lost 3 bases and the V segment lost 5 bases, leaving 7 bases of the junction unmatched. Germline CDR1 and CDR2: MNHEY and SVGEGT. The CDR3 nucleotides are TGTGCCAGCAGTAGACAGGGATTATTCAATCAGCCCCAGCATTTT. Protein sequence: CASSRQGLFNQPQHF.

The rearrangement links TRBV5-1 to TRBJ2-3; D is undetermined. The CDR3 totals 14 residues. Germline lookup yields CDR1 SGHRS and CDR2 YFSETQ. V was trimmed by 6 bases and J by 0 bases, leaving 11 bases between them. DNA of the CDR3: TGCGCCAGCAAAAATCAACCTAGCACAGATACGCAGTATTTT. Its translation: CASKNQPSTDTQYF.

The chain has TRBV5-1 and TRBJ1-1, with unresolved D. The V gene's germline CDR1 is SGHRS and CDR2 YFSETQ. CDR3 length: 15 amino acids. The V gene lost 0 bases and the J gene lost 0 bases, with 9 bases spanning the gap. The CDR3 region has the DNA TGCGCCAGCAGCTTGGCCGACGGTCTGAACACTGAAGCTTTCTTT. This codes for CASSLADGLNTEAFF.

The V call is TRBV5-5, the J call TRBJ2-1; the match to TRBD2 covers 9 bases. Germline V gene data show CDR1 as SGHKS and CDR2 as YYEKEE (reference sequence). This CDR3 is 16 amino acids long. After removal of 4 bases from V and 0 bases from J, the junction contained 5 bases not matched to a gene. DNA for the CDR3: TGTGCCAGCAGCGCATATAGCGGGAGCTCCTACAATGAGCAGTTCTTC. Its protein product is CASSAYSGSSYNEQFF.